The clone carrying this T cell receptor beta chain was picked up a small number of times. Its antigen is as yet unknown. With a J-beta primer mix and a sample-barcoded 5' primer, a second PCR ran about 7 to 11 cycles. MiXCR, run by TCRdb on the 5' RACE reads, gives a single entry per CDR3 protein. The table has about 380,000 distinct CDR3 sequences, about 55% seen once. This specimen belongs to a study of blood T cells in healthy people across ages. Study-wide results and caveats: Bulk PBMC profiling left naive and antigen-experienced comparisons inconclusive.

The sample was blood. This sequence was found in a man aged 60-69 years in good health.

CDR3: CASSRTSGGASDTQYF. Written as DNA, the CDR3 is TGTGCCAGCAGCCGTACTAGCGGGGGGGCGTCAGATACGCAGTATTTT. The J gene is TRBJ2-3, the V gene TRBV27; TRBD2 agrees at 13 bases. CDR1 and CDR2 from the germline V gene are MNHEY and SMNVEV (reference sequence). V gave up 6 bases and J gave up 4 bases; unmatched junction bases: 7. There are 16 residues in the CDR3.